This T cell receptor beta chain stems from a study of T cell repertoires in cytomegalovirus infection (dated by TCRdb to about 2019). Describing the broader study: The peptide stimulations were aimed at well-studied HLA-B-restricted epitopes as well as recently identified HLA-C-restricted CMV epitopes, whose presentation resists viral immunomodulation. Donor HLA type was relevant to the analysis, because carriage of CMV infection together with the matching HLA type was indicated by public TCR beta signatures.

Paper-wide results and their limitations: In both this cohort and an independent roughly 330-donor cohort, the cumulative frequency of public TCR beta family members distinguished carriers of CMV infection plus the relevant HLA type. The ex vivo response was dominated by HLA-C-restricted CMV-specific TCR beta clonotypes, which also provided the single most frequent clonotype in two of eight donors.

The treatment or condition label on this specimen signifies: in vitro stimulation with specific CMV peptide epitopes to enrich CMV-specific T cells. Sequencing relied on an Illumina HiSeq 1500. The public reads were quality trimmed at Q25 with fastp and then assembled into clones with MiXCR by TCRdb, keeping productive beta chains. Merged by CDR3 protein, the rows form single entries marked with the most common genes and DNA. The sample table records more than 110,000 distinct CDR3 sequences; about 32% of these occur just once. The ten largest clones represent 45% to 60% of the sample. As regards this clonotype: This receptor's antigen is unknown. Base qualities are not provided; no much larger clone lies one nucleotide away.

Sample: CD8+ T cells from cultured PBMCs, taken from culture after CMV antigen stimulation. This TCR came from a human donor in good health (CMV status not recorded). Some clones in this sample may be carry-over from other donors' samples.

The CDR3 region: CASSLIGDAYNEQFF. The nucleotides read TGTGCCAGCAGTTTAATCGGAGACGCATACAATGAGCAGTTCTTC. The V and J segments used are TRBV27 and TRBJ2-1, with no D gene named confidently. CDR1 and CDR2 (MNHEY, SMNVEV) derive from the germline V gene (reference sequence). V is clipped by 2 bases and J by 4 bases, and the sequence between their germline boundaries is 12 bases long. From the cysteine up to the phenylalanine, the CDR3 has a length of 15 residues. The DNA shown is the 45-base CDR3, in frame from base 1.